These 7 T cell receptor beta chains originate from one sample sequenced in a study of blood T cell repertoires in COVID-19. Sequencing was performed with immunoSEQ multiplex PCR; in TCRdb, only in-frame clones are kept and a portion is missing. This sample has some 300,000 clones; 90% occur once, and the top ten carry over 5%. Input material: peripheral blood. These receptors were obtained from a woman aged 50 to 60 with COVID-19, enrolled during active disease.

This clone showed up just once. V and J are TRBV24-1 and TRBJ2-2, with TRBD2 matching over 14 bases. Unmatched junction bases numbered 0, after V lost 7 bases and J lost 3 bases. CDR3 length: 15 amino acids. Germline CDR1 KGHDR, CDR2 SFDVKD. CDR3: CATRTSGRDTGELFF. The CDR3 coding sequence is TGTGCCACCAGGACTAGCGGGAGGGACACCGGGGAGCTGTTTTTT.

The rearrangement joins TRBV19 to TRBJ1-2; 8 positions match TRBD1. This CDR3 is 14 amino acids long. Looked up from germline, CDR1 is LNHDA and CDR2 is SQIVND (reference sequence). V trimming: 6 bases; J trimming: 4 bases; junction bases outside the gene matches: 7. CDR3 loop: CASRPTGETYGYTF. CDR3 bases: TGTGCCAGTAGACCGACAGGGGAAACCTATGGCTACACCTTC.

This clone has a handful of counts. The chain couples TRBV27 to TRBJ1-1; no clear D. This CDR3 spans 14 amino acids. Germline V gene lookup returns CDR1 MNHEY and CDR2 SMNVEV (reference sequence). V was cut by 3 bases and J by 5 bases, with 13 bases left in between. CDR3 bases: TGTGCCAGCAGTTTGTCCCCCCCAGCGACTGAAGCTTTCTTT. Its translation is CASSLSPPATEAFF.

This chain links TRBV4-1 with TRBJ2-7; a weak D match, TRBD2 (6 bases). Trimming took off 2 bases at V and 1 base at J, with 12 bases between the two ends. This CDR3 spans 15 amino acids. CDR1 and CDR2 from the germline V gene are MGHRA and YSYEKL. The chain's CDR3 is CASSQSGGASYEQYF. The CDR3 DNA is TGCGCCAGCAGCCAATCCGGCGGGGCGTCCTACGAGCAGTACTTC.

To note about this clone: One end of the junction varies from germline; a read error may be responsible. The rearrangement links TRBV13 to TRBJ1-1; 8 nucleotides line up with TRBD1. In germline, CDR1 is PRHDT, CDR2 FYEKMQ (reference sequence). The CDR3 is 14 residues long. CDR3 protein: CASSVGQGIAEAFF. The CDR3 DNA follows: TGTGCCAGCAGCGTAGGACAGGGTATCGCTGAAGCTTTCTTT.

The chain is built from TRBV11-2 and TRBJ2-5; 10 nucleotides match TRBD2. Looked up from germline, CDR1 is SGHAT and CDR2 is FQNNGV. The CDR3 has 17 amino acids. The junction had 9 bases not matched to a gene; V was cut back by 1 base and J by 4 bases. The CDR3: CASSLGTSGKFGETQYF. The CDR3 DNA reads as TGTGCCAGCAGCTTAGGAACTAGCGGGAAATTTGGAGAGACCCAGTACTTC.

The rearrangement links TRBV5-1 to TRBJ2-2; 9 bases are a match to TRBD2. The junction had 11 bases not matched to a gene; V was cut back by 4 bases and J by 7 bases. The CDR3 consists of 16 residues. Germline CDR1 is SGHRS and CDR2 is YFSETQ. The CDR3 here is CASSPNPSGDGGELFF. The DNA for the CDR3 is TGCGCCAGCAGCCCGAACCCTAGCGGGGATGGCGGGGAGCTGTTTTTT.